This T cell receptor beta chain appears in the sequencing data of a study of T-cell reconstitution after alpha-beta-depleted transplantation in children. Study conclusions and caveats: Certain patients had high TCRbeta diversity at day 60, and it came from recipient T cells and thymic progenitors that survived. Reportedly, alpha-beta T cells present about two months post-transplant originated from several hundred expanded clones of graft origin. Once a year had passed after transplant, T-cell counts and diversity came mostly from newly produced T cells.

This clonotype appeared many times. No antigen is known for it. The library targeted TCRbeta and was prepared with unique molecular identifiers. TCRdb re-called the PCR reads with MiXCR, one entry per CDR3 protein. The sample carries over 15,000 distinct CDR3 sequences, 4.5% to 6.5% recorded once. Trimming pared 5 bases from V and 3 bases from J, leaving 10 bases between. The CDR3 totals 13 residues. The V gene's germline CDR1 is SGHAT and CDR2 FQNNGV. The chain couples TRBV11-2 to TRBJ1-1; possible D gene TRBD1, 5 bases. Source: PBMCs, taken before TCRalphabeta/CD19-depleted stem cell transplant. This receptor was obtained from a boy younger than 18 with acute lymphoblastic leukemia, due to receive a stem cell transplant. As DNA, the CDR3 is TGTGCCAGCAGCCTTTGGGGGGACACTGAAGCTTTCTTT. Translating gives CASSLWGDTEAFF. Combining the CDR3 with reference TRBV11-2 and TRBJ1-1 gives the whole variable domain EAGVAQSPRYKIIEKRQSVAFWCNPISGHATLYWYQQILGQGPKLLIQFQNNGVVDDSQLPKDRFSAERLKGVDSTLKIQPAKLEDSAVYLCASSLWGDTEAFFGQGTRLTVV.